The 3 T cell receptor beta chains listed next were all sequenced from one sample in a study of PD-L1 blockade in urothelial cancer. Time point here: pretreatment peripheral blood. Libraries were prepared by immunoSEQ multiplex PCR; TCRdb keeps only in-frame clonotypes and omits some of them. The sample carries over 75,000 clones, about 83% recorded once. The sequenced sample was PBMCs, obtained around atezolizumab (anti-PD-L1) treatment. The receptors stem from a man in his 60s with urothelial cancer.

V usage is TRBV30 and J usage is TRBJ2-3; 7 bases match TRBD2. Germline V gene sequence: CDR1 GTSNPN, CDR2 SVGIG (reference sequence). J lost 1 base, V lost 5 bases, and 3 bases had no gene match. The CDR3 extends over 13 amino acids. CDR3 sequence (DNA): TGTGCCTGGGAAACTAGCGGCACAGATACGCAGTATTTT. This codes for CAWETSGTDTQYF.

The chain recombines TRBV7-9 with TRBJ2-7; the D gene is possibly TRBD2 (5 bases). The germline CDR1 and CDR2 sequences are SEHNR and FQNEAQ (reference sequence). Between the trimmed V and J ends, which lost 7 bases and 5 bases, there was a span of 9 bases. The CDR3 extends over 11 amino acids. The CDR3 here is CASTPGNEQYF. CDR3 bases: TGTGCCAGCACCCCGGGGAACGAGCAGTACTTC. Variable domain in full (rest from reference TRBV7-9 and TRBJ2-7): DTGVSQNPRHKITKRGQNVTFRCDPISEHNRLYWYRQTLGQGPEFLTYFQNEAQLEKSRLLSDRFSAERPKGSFSTLEIQRTEQGDSAMYLCASTPGNEQYFGPGTRLTVT.

The V gene is TRBV28, the J gene TRBJ2-1, with unresolved D. Looked up from germline, CDR1 is MDHEN and CDR2 is SYDVKM. The V and J ends lost 8 bases and 2 bases respectively, with 13 bases between them. The CDR3 totals 14 residues. CDR3: CASFAKPPYNEQFF. The CDR3 DNA reads TGTGCCAGCTTTGCAAAGCCCCCCTACAATGAGCAGTTCTTC. The variable domain in full, with the rest retrieved from reference TRBV28 and TRBJ2-1, is DVKVTQSSRYLVKRTGEKVFLECVQDMDHENMFWYRQDPGLGLRLIYFSYDVKMKEKGDIPEGYSVSREKKERFSLILESASTNQTSMYLCASFAKPPYNEQFFGPGTRLTVL.